This TCR beta chain was observed in a study of T cell responses to AZD1222 COVID-19 vaccine. Clones were sequenced by immunoSEQ multiplex PCR, and TCRdb holds only the in-frame ones, with some missing. Found here are 90,000 to 120,000 clones, around nine tenths of them singletons; the top ten hold under 4%. Germline V gives CDR1 LGHDT, CDR2 YNNKEL (reference sequence). The CDR3 extends over 15 amino acids. Trimming took 1 base from V and 10 from J, leaving 14 bases between them. As for this clone: Its target is unknown.

Findings and limits, study-wide: Most donors were white British and more were female, and clonal diversity was possibly underestimated.

The origin of this receptor is an adult in good health. The sample here was peripheral blood, taken on day 0 of AZD1222 vaccination. The chain employs TRBV3-1 (or the pseudogene TRBV3-2) and TRBJ1-6; TRBD1 might be the D (6 bases). CDR3 sequence reads: CASSQGGGRDSPLHF. CDR3 in DNA: TGTGCCAGCAGCCAAGGAGGGGGGAGGGACTCACCCCTCCACTTT.